This T cell receptor (beta chain) was recovered during a study of response to subunit inactivated influenza vaccine. TCRdb re-analysed the RT-PCR reads in MiXCR, keeping a single row per CDR3 protein. Of about 540,000 distinct CDR3 sequences listed, around a quarter are singletons. Another study also made use of these data, one on T cells expressing NK-cell markers. Per that paper: Beta-chain TCR cDNA was generated via 5'RACE template switching with UMIs. Sorted CD3+CD56+NKG2C+, CD3+CD56+NKG2C- and CD3+CD56-NKG2C+ T cells supplied TCR beta repertoires. Seven sequenced donors out of eight were HCMV-seropositive, one seronegative. Researchers report these clonotypes also headed the CD3+CD56-NKG2C+ fraction in four donors.

The clonotype comes from a man between 45 and 60 years old who received an inactivated influenza vaccine. This specimen was CD4+ T cells sorted from PBMCs, taken 12 days after vaccination.

The CDR3 DNA reads TGTGCCACCAGTTTCGGGAGCGCAGATACGCAGTATTTT. Translation gives CATSFGSADTQYF. The chain recombines TRBV24-1 with TRBJ2-3; TRBD2 is a possible D gene (6 bases). Trimming took off 6 bases at V and 4 bases at J, with 10 bases between the two ends. The CDR3 spans 13 residues. Germline CDR1 is KGHDR and CDR2 is SFDVKD.